This T cell receptor (beta chain) was sequenced during a study of CD8+ T cells in alopecia areata. General study findings and limits: Sharing of TCR sequences between patients (possibly for HLA-related reasons) was less clear than in mice. Sequencing of scalp tissue also captures the resident alphabeta T cells of normal skin.

Described treatment: oral pan-JAK inhibitor, 5-10 mg twice daily. In alopecia areata patients, both lesional scalp punch biopsies and peripheral blood were collected. Extracted RNA was reverse transcribed into cDNA, the sequencing template. Sequencing used immunoSEQ multiplex PCR; TCRdb keeps in-frame clones, though not all of them. The repertoire holds roughly 46,000 clones, roughly two thirds seen once, with 20% to 25% in the top ten. With regard to this clone: Its antigen is still unknown.

V was pared by 7 bases and J by 5 bases, with 11 bases of the junction left unmatched. The CDR3 spans 15 residues. From germline, CDR1 is SGHVS and CDR2 FQNEAQ. This chain uses TRBV7-8 with TRBJ2-5; TRBD2 agrees at 9 bases. The TCR was taken from a human donor with alopecia areata. The source was CD8+ T cells sorted from blood, collected at week 4, from a patient treated with tofacitinib. In nucleotides, the CDR3 is TGTGCCAGCACCCACGGGGTTAGCGGGGGTGAGACCCAGTACTTC. Its translation: CASTHGVSGGETQYF.